These 13 T cell receptor beta chains were sequenced from one sample in a study of shared clonotypes between healthy human individuals. Libraries were prepared by immunoSEQ multiplex PCR; TCRdb keeps only in-frame clonotypes and omits some of them. This sample has approximately 100,000 clones, with 68% found just once. Material for sequencing was memory CD8+ T cells sorted from blood. The subset denotes: CD45RO+ cells pooled with CCR7-negative TemRA cells. Source of these receptors: a woman aged 25 to 39 in good health.

The chain has TRBV14 and TRBJ1-2; D is undetermined. The V gene's germline CDR1 is SGHDN and CDR2 FVKESK. Trimming shortened V by 1 base and J by 4 bases, and 7 bases separated the two germline ends. The CDR3 runs to 13 residues. In nucleotides, the CDR3 is TGTGCCAGCAGCCAAGGCAGGACCTATGGCTACACCTTC. The encoded protein is CASSQGRTYGYTF.

The chain has TRBV5-1 and TRBJ2-1; D unclear. The CDR3 spans 13 residues. The germline gives CDR1 SGHRS, CDR2 YFSETQ. Deletions cut 7 bases from V and 0 bases from J, with 8 bases between. The CDR3 nucleotides read TGCGCCAGCGGCATACGCTCCTACAATGAGCAGTTCTTC. Translation: CASGIRSYNEQFF.

For the CDR3, the DNA is TGCACCAGCAGCCAAGGACTAGCGGACAATGAGCAGTTCTTC. Its protein product is CTSSQGLADNEQFF. The chain carries TRBV1 and TRBJ2-1; the table calls TRBD2, which could not be checked here. TRBV1 corresponds to a pseudogene. This CDR3 comprises 14 residues.

The rearrangement uses TRBV18 and TRBJ2-1; 14 bases agree with TRBD2. Looked up from germline, CDR1 is KGHSH and CDR2 is LQKENI. The CDR3 runs 18 residues. The V gene end was trimmed by 3 bases and the J gene end by 4 bases; junction bases not matched to a gene: 8. The CDR3 bases are TGTGCCAGCTCACCGGGACTAGCGGGAGAATTTCGGTACAATGAGCAGTTCTTC. Amino acids: CASSPGLAGEFRYNEQFF.

This clone was recorded once. The chain uses TRBV7-8 and TRBJ2-3; weak D call: TRBD2 (6 bases). Germline CDR1 SGHVS, CDR2 FQNEAQ. Trimming stripped 0 bases from V and 1 base from J, with 17 bases between. The CDR3 contains 18 residues. CDR3 in DNA: TGTGCCAGCAGCTTAGCTACGGGAGTCGTCCTGGGCACAGATACGCAGTATTTT. Translation: CASSLATGVVLGTDTQYF.

The V gene is TRBV25-1, the J gene TRBJ2-5; no definite D call. TRBJ2-7 matches the DNA end more closely, so the J call is doubtful. Germline CDR1 reads MGHDK; CDR2 reads SYGVNS. There are 12 residues in the CDR3. The CDR3 DNA reads TGTGCCAGCAGTGAAGTGGGGTACGAGCAGTACTTC. Its protein product is CASSEVGYEQYF.

This clone was counted between two and nine times. The chain uses TRBV4-1 and TRBJ2-7, with D perhaps matching TRBD2 (6 bases). The germline V and J ends were trimmed by 1 base and 2 bases, with 12 bases remaining between them. The CDR3 contains 15 residues. From germline, CDR1 is MGHRA and CDR2 YSYEKL. The CDR3 loop reads CASSQGSGPTYEQYF. DNA of the CDR3: TGCGCCAGCAGCCAAGGAAGCGGGCCCACCTACGAGCAGTACTTC.

The chain has TRBV30 and TRBJ1-2; D ambiguous. CDR1 is GTSNPN and CDR2 is SVGIG in the germline V gene (reference sequence). CDR3 length: 13 amino acids. V was trimmed by 0 bases and J by 4 bases, leaving 9 bases between them. CDR3 in amino acids: CAWSVQEIYGYTF. CDR3 DNA: TGTGCCTGGAGTGTTCAAGAAATCTATGGCTACACCTTC.

CDR3 coding DNA: TGCAGCGAAAGGGGACTAGCGGGAGTCGGAGAGACCCAGTACTTC. As protein: CSERGLAGVGETQYF. V and J are TRBV29-1 and TRBJ2-5, with 14 bases that match TRBD2. The CDR3 extends over 15 amino acids. V trimming: 7 bases; J trimming: 4 bases; junction bases outside the gene matches: 8. CDR1 is SQVTM and CDR2 is ANQGSEA in the germline V gene. The variable domain in full, completed from reference TRBV29-1 and TRBJ2-5, reads SAVISQKPSRDICQRGTSLTIQCQVDSQVTMMFWYRQQPGQSLTLIATANQGSEATYESGFVIDKFPISRPNLTFSTLTVSNMSPEDSSIYLCSERGLAGVGETQYFGPGTRLLVL.

This clone was detected many times. The gene calls are TRBV28 and TRBJ2-2; a weak D match, TRBD2 (5 bases). This CDR3 comprises 18 residues. CDR1 MDHEN and CDR2 SYDVKM come from the germline V gene. V was pared by 5 bases and J by 2 bases, with 21 bases between. This CDR3 is CASSVTRALRVNTGELFF. The CDR3 DNA sequence: TGTGCCAGCAGTGTAACGCGCGCTCTGCGGGTAAACACCGGGGAGCTGTTTTTT.

Many counts were recorded for this clone. This rearrangement joins TRBV6-4 to TRBJ2-1; 9 positions agree with TRBD2. The CDR3 has 14 residues. Germline CDR1 is MRHNA and CDR2 is SNTAGT. The V gene end was trimmed by 2 bases and the J gene end by 7 bases; junction bases not matched to a gene: 3. The CDR3 spells CASSDAGGGNEQFF. CDR3 nucleotides: TGTGCCAGCAGTGACGCGGGAGGGGGGAATGAGCAGTTCTTC.

This clone is a singleton in its sample. The CDR3 spells CASSPIGGTGSFGEKLFF. The CDR3 DNA sequence: TGTGCCAGCAGTCCCATCGGGGGGACGGGGTCCTTTGGGGAAAAACTGTTTTTT. The chain recombines TRBV6-4 with TRBJ1-4, with D possibly matching TRBD1 (5 bases). From germline, CDR1 is MRHNA and CDR2 SNTAGT. The CDR3 totals 18 residues. The V gene lost 5 bases and the J gene lost 8 bases, with 27 bases spanning the gap.

This clone appeared a single time. V and J are TRBV5-1 and TRBJ1-1; D might be TRBD1 (6 bases). This CDR3 has 14 amino acids. CDR1 SGHRS and CDR2 YFSETQ come from the germline V gene. The V end lost 4 bases, the J end lost 1 base, and 11 bases lay between the germline ends. The DNA for the CDR3 is TGCGCCAGCAGCATGGGACACGAGAACACTGAAGCTTTCTTT. It yields the protein CASSMGHENTEAFF.